This T cell receptor beta chain was sequenced in a study of CD8 T cells in Susac syndrome. CDR1 and CDR2 (germline): GTSNPN, SVGIG (reference sequence). The ends were cut back, 5 bases at V and 2 bases at J, with 10 bases in the middle. The CDR3 totals 12 residues. In blood CD8+ and CD4+ T cells, TCR beta underwent sequencing. RNA was extracted with the RNeasy kit, and a quantity of roughly 0.5 to 1 ug was reverse transcribed using random hexamers. Amplification of the TCR beta CDR3 was carried out by immunoSEQ multiplex PCR, which spanned a total of 54 Vbeta and 13 Jbeta segments. TCRdb re-analysed the immunoSEQ multiplex PCR reads in MiXCR, keeping a single row per CDR3 protein. This sample yields some 120,000 distinct CDR3 sequences, of which roughly 94% are seen a single time; roughly 0.13% belongs to the top ten.

This clonotype was obtained from a human donor with multiple sclerosis. This chain links TRBV30 with TRBJ2-7; D may be TRBD2 (6 bases). Material for sequencing was CD4+ T cells from PBMCs. The CDR3: CAWGGIAYEQYF. Written as DNA, the CDR3 is TGTGCCTGGGGGGGGATCGCCTACGAGCAGTACTTC. The entire variable domain, with the rest obtained from reference TRBV30 and TRBJ2-7, is as follows: SQTIHQWPATLVQPVGSPLSLECTVEGTSNPNLYWYRQAAGRGLQLLFYSVGIGQISSEVPQNLSASRPQDRQFILSSKKLLLSDSGFYLCAWGGIAYEQYFGPGTRLTVT.